Below, 15 T cell receptor beta chains from the same sample are listed, as sequenced in a study of follicular helper T cells after annual influenza vaccination. Time point defined: 2014-2015 season, pre-vaccination. Sequenced by immunoSEQ multiplex PCR; TCRdb stores in-frame clones only, minus some. This sample has about 27,000 clones; approximately 81% occur once, and the top ten carry 1.2%. The sample here was CXCR5+ CD38- circulating T follicular helper cells from blood, taken on the day of influenza vaccination. The subset was: circulating Tfh, non-naive CD4+CXCR5+PD-1+ (ICOS+CD38+ or ICOS-CD38-). These receptors all stem from an adult who received the influenza vaccine.

This chain connects TRBV30 to TRBJ2-6, with D tentatively TRBD2 (5 bases). The V and J ends lost 4 bases and 1 base respectively, with 8 bases between them. This CDR3 has 14 residues. Looked up from germline, CDR1 is GTSNPN and CDR2 is SVGIG (reference sequence). CDR3 sequence reads: CAWKGGSGANVLTF. DNA of the CDR3: TGTGCCTGGAAAGGAGGATCTGGGGCCAACGTCCTGACTTTC.

The chain has TRBV30 and TRBJ2-7; D may be TRBD2 (5 bases). Trimming removed 2 bases at V and 3 bases at J, with 11 bases between. The CDR3 loop spans 13 amino acids. Germline V gene data show CDR1 as GTSNPN and CDR2 as SVGIG (reference sequence). The CDR3, as DNA: TGTGCCTGGAGTCGGGATTTCCTCTACGAGCAGTACTTC. Translation gives CAWSRDFLYEQYF.

The chain employs TRBV5-6 and TRBJ2-4; 8 positions agree with TRBD1. Germline assignment: CDR1 SGHDT and CDR2 YYEEEE. The CDR3 is 15 amino acids. Germline trimming cut 3 bases from V and 8 bases from J; bases unmatched to any gene: 10. This CDR3 is CASSYLGQGSDIQYF. In nucleotides, the CDR3 is TGTGCCAGCAGCTATCTAGGACAGGGAAGCGACATTCAGTACTTC.

The CDR3 region has the DNA TGCGCCAGCAGACTATCAGGACAGGGGGGTAACACCGGGGAGCTGTTTTTT. It codes for CASRLSGQGGNTGELFF. V gene TRBV5-1 combines with J gene TRBJ2-2; 10 nucleotides agree with TRBD1. The CDR3 runs 17 residues. From germline, CDR1 is SGHRS and CDR2 YFSETQ. J gave up 2 bases and V 5 bases, and 9 bases lay outside the gene matches.

This rearrangement joins TRBV7-9 to TRBJ1-2, with no clear D. Germline CDR1 SEHNR, CDR2 FQNEAQ (reference sequence). The CDR3 length is 12 residues. Trimming pared 10 bases from V and 4 bases from J, leaving 13 bases between. The CDR3 coding sequence is TGTGCCACAAAGACCGGGATCTATGGCTACACCTTC. The encoded protein is CATKTGIYGYTF.

The V gene is TRBV15, the J gene TRBJ2-6; D is possibly TRBD1 (7 bases). V shed 5 bases and J shed 2 bases, with 13 bases lying between them. Germline-derived CDR1 and CDR2 are LNHNV and YYDKDF (reference sequence). There are 16 residues in the CDR3. DNA of the CDR3: TGTGCCACCAGCGCGGGACAGTTTGCTGGGGCCAACGTCCTGACTTTC. Its translation: CATSAGQFAGANVLTF.

CDR3 DNA: TGTGCCAGCAGCGTAGGAGCGGGCCGATTCTCTGGGGCCAACGTCCTGACTTTC. Residues: CASSVGAGRFSGANVLTF. The chain links TRBV9 to TRBJ2-6, with a possible D match to TRBD2 (6 bases). This CDR3 has 18 amino acids. The V end lost 0 bases, the J end lost 0 bases, and 13 bases lay between the germline ends. Germline V CDR1 and CDR2: SGDLS, YYNGEE.

V gene TRBV6-1 combines with J gene TRBJ2-5; 8 bases align to TRBD1. The end of the DNA is better explained by TRBJ2-7, so the J call may be wrong. The CDR3 contains 17 residues. Germline-derived CDR1 and CDR2 are MNHNS and SASEGT. CDR3 nucleotide sequence: TGTGCCAGCAGTGAAGAACCGTCAGGACAGGGTAGATACGAGCAGTACTTC. Amino acid sequence: CASSEEPSGQGRYEQYF.

The chain employs TRBV25-1 and TRBJ2-3, with D maybe TRBD2 (5 bases). The V end was cut by 3 bases, the J end by 1 base, with 11 bases between. The CDR3 runs 15 residues. Germline V gene data show CDR1 as MGHDK and CDR2 as SYGVNS. Here the CDR3 reads CASSDPADRTDTQYF. The CDR3 coding sequence is TGTGCCAGCAGTGACCCAGCGGATCGCACAGATACGCAGTATTTT.

The sample holds one count of this clone. The chain carries TRBV30 and TRBJ1-6, with D unresolved. The CDR3 spans 14 residues. Trimming removed 3 bases from V and 7 bases from J, with 13 bases in between. From germline, CDR1 is GTSNPN and CDR2 SVGIG (reference sequence). CDR3 amino acids: CAWRKTTTNSPLHF. The CDR3 DNA follows: TGTGCCTGGAGGAAGACTACAACCAATTCACCCCTCCACTTT.

The table lists this clone with a count of one. V and J are TRBV5-1 and TRBJ1-6, with TRBD1 identical over 8 bases. Germline CDR1 reads SGHRS; CDR2 reads YFSETQ. Trimming at V came to 0 bases and at J to 7 bases, leaving 9 bases not matched to a gene. The CDR3 consists of 17 residues. This chain's CDR3 is CASSLGQGTSTNSPLHF. Written as DNA, the CDR3 is TGCGCCAGCAGCTTGGGACAGGGGACTTCCACCAATTCACCCCTCCACTTT.

This chain joins TRBV28 and TRBJ1-5; the match to TRBD1 covers 11 bases. This CDR3 has 16 residues. The trim removed 6 bases at V and 0 bases at J, leaving 4 bases unmatched. Looked up from germline, CDR1 is MDHEN and CDR2 is SYDVKM. The DNA for the CDR3 is TGTGCCAGCAGGAAAGGGACAGGGGGTAGCAATCAGCCCCAGCATTTT. Protein: CASRKGTGGSNQPQHF.

The chain combines TRBV19 with TRBJ2-3; no clear D. This CDR3 comprises 11 residues. Germline assignment: CDR1 LNHDA and CDR2 SQIVND (reference sequence). V was pared by 8 bases and J by 5 bases, with 8 bases between. The CDR3 nucleotides read TGTGCCAGTGCAACGGTAGATACGCAGTATTTT. The encoded protein is CASATVDTQYF.

The chain combines TRBV29-1 with TRBJ1-1, with D unclear. The CDR3 is made up of 12 amino acids. V was clipped by 4 bases and J by 1 base, with 7 bases between them. The germline gives CDR1 SQVTM, CDR2 ANQGSEA. The CDR3 here is CSVARQNTEAFF. The CDR3 DNA reads as TGCAGCGTTGCGAGGCAGAACACTGAAGCTTTCTTT.

The chain carries TRBV5-1 and TRBJ1-1; D remains unclear. Germline CDR1 reads SGHRS; CDR2 reads YFSETQ. The CDR3 loop spans 16 amino acids. Trimming stripped 0 bases from V and 1 base from J, with 13 bases between. The CDR3 DNA reads TGCGCCAGCAGCTTGGGGCGGGCAGATCGGAACACTGAAGCTTTCTTT. It codes for CASSLGRADRNTEAFF.